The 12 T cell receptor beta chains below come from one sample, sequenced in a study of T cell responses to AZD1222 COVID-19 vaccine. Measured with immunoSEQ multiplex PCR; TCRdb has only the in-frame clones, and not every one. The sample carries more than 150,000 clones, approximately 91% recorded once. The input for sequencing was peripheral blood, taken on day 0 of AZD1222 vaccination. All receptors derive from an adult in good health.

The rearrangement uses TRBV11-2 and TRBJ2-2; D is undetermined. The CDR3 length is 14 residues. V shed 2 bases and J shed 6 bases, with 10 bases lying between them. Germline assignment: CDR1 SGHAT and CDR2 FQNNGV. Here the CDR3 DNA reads TGTGCCAGCAGCTTAAAGATGATCCCCGGGGAGCTGTTTTTT. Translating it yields CASSLKMIPGELFF.

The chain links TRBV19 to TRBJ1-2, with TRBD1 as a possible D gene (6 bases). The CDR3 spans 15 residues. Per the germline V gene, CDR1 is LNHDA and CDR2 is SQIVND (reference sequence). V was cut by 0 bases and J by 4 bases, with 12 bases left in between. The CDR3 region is CASSIDGGRSYGYTF. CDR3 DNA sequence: TGTGCCAGTAGTATAGACGGGGGGCGAAGCTATGGCTACACCTTC. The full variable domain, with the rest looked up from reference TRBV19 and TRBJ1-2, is DGGITQSPKYLFRKEGQNVTLSCEQNLNHDAMYWYRQDPGQGLRLIYYSQIVNDFQKGDIAEGYSVSREKKESFPLTVTSAQKNPTAFYLCASSIDGGRSYGYTFGSGTRLTVV.

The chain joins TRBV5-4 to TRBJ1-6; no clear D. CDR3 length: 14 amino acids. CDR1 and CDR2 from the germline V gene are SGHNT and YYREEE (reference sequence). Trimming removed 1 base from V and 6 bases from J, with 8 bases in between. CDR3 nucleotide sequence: TGTGCCAGCAGCTTGACGGAACCTAATTCACCCCTCCACTTT. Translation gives CASSLTEPNSPLHF.

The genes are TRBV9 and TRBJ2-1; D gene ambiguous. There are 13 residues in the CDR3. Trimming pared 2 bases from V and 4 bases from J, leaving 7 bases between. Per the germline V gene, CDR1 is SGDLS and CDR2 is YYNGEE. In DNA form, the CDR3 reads TGTGCCAGCAGCGTCGGGCAGTACAATGAGCAGTTCTTC. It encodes CASSVGQYNEQFF.

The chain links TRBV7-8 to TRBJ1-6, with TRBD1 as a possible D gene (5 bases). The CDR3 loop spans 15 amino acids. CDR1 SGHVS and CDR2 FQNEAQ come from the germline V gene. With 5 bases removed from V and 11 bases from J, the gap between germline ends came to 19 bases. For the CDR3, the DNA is TGTGCCAGCAGCGATGACAGTTCCGGGTCCACACCCCTCCACTTT. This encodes CASSDDSSGSTPLHF.

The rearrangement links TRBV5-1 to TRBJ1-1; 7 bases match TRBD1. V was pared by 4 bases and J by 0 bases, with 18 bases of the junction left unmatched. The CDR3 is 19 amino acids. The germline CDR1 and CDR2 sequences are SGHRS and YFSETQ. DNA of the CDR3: TGCGCCAGCAGCCGTAGGGTGGGAACCCGACAGGGAATGAACACTGAAGCTTTCTTT. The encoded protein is CASSRRVGTRQGMNTEAFF.

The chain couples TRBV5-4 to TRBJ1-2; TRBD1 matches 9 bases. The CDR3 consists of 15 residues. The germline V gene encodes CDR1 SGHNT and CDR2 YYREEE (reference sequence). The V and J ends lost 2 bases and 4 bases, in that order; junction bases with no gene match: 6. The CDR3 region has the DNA TGTGCCAGCAGCTTAGGGGAGGGACAGGGCTATGGCTACACCTTC. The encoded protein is CASSLGEGQGYGYTF.

CDR3 DNA sequence: TGTGCCAGTAGTGCCTCACAGGGTTACGAGCAGTACTTC. This codes for CASSASQGYEQYF. The chain employs TRBV19 and TRBJ2-7; TRBD1 might be the D (6 bases). The germline V gene encodes CDR1 LNHDA and CDR2 SQIVND (reference sequence). The CDR3 is made up of 13 amino acids. The V end lost 5 bases, the J end lost 4 bases, and 12 bases lay between the germline ends.

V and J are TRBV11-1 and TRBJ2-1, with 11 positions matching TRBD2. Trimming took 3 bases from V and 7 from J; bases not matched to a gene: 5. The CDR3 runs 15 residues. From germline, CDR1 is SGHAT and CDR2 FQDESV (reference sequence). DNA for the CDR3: TGTGCCAGCAGCTTGTGGCTAGCGGGAGGAAATGAGCAGTTCTTC. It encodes CASSLWLAGGNEQFF.

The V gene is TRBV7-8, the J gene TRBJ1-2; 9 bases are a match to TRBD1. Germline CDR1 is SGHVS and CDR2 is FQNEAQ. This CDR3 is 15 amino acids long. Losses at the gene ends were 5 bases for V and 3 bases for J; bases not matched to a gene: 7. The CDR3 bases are TGTGCCAGCAGCCCTCGTGGGGACAGGGACTATGGCTACACCTTC. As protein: CASSPRGDRDYGYTF.

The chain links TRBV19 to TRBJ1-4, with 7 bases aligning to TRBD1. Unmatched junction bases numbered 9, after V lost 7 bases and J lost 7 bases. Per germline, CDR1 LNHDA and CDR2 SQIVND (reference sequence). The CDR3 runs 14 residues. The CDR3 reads CASIPTGAGEKLFF. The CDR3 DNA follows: TGTGCCAGTATCCCTACAGGGGCGGGTGAAAAACTGTTTTTT.

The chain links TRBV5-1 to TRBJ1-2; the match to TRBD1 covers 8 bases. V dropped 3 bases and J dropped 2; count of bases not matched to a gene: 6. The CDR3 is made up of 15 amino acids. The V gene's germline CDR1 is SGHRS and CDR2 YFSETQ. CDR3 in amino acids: CASSWGQDGNYGYTF. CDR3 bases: TGCGCCAGCAGCTGGGGACAGGACGGAAACTATGGCTACACCTTC.